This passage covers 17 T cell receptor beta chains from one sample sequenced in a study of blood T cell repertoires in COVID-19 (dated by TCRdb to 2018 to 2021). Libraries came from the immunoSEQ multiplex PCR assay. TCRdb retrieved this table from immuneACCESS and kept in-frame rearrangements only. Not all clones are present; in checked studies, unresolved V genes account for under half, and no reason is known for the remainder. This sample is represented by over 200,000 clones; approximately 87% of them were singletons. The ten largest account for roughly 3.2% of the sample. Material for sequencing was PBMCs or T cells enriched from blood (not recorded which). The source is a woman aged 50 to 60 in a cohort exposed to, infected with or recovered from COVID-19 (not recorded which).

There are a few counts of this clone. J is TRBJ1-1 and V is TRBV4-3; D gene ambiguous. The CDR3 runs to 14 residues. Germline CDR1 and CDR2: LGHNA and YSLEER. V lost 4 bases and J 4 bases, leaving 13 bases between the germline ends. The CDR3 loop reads CASSPVPGSTEAFF. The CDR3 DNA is TGCGCCAGCAGCCCTGTCCCCGGGAGCACTGAAGCTTTCTTT.

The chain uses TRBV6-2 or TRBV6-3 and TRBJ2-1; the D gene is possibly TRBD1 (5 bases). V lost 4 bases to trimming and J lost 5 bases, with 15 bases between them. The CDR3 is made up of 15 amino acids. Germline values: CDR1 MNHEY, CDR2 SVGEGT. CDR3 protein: CASSSFGAGNNEQFF. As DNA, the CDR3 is TGTGCCAGCAGTTCCTTTGGGGCAGGAAACAATGAGCAGTTCTTC.

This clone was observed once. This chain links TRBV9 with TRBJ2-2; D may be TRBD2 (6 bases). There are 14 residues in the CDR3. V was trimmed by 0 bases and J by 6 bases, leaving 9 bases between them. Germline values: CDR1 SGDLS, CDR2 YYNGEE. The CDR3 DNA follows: TGTGCCAGCAGCGTAGTGGGGGGATCCGGGGAGCTGTTTTTT. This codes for CASSVVGGSGELFF.

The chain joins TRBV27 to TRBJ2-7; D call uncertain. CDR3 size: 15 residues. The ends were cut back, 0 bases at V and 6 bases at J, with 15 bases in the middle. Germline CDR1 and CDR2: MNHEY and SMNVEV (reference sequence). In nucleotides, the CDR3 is TGTGCCAGCAGTTTATCCAGACCAGTTGGCGGCGAGCAGTACTTC. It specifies CASSLSRPVGGEQYF.

The CDR3 nucleotides read TGTGCCAGCAGCCGGAGACTCTACGAGCAGTACTTC. This encodes CASSRRLYEQYF. The chain carries TRBV2 and TRBJ2-7; D gene ambiguous. The length of the CDR3 is 12 residues. Germline CDR1 and CDR2: SNHLY and FYNNEI. Trimming took 6 bases from V and 3 from J, leaving 9 bases between them.

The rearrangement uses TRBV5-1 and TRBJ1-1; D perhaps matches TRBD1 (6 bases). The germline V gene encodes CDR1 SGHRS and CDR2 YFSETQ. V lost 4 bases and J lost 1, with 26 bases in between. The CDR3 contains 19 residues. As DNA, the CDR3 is TGCGCCAGCAGCGGGGTTTCTCCGGGACACCCCCCGAAGAACACTGAAGCTTTCTTT. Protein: CASSGVSPGHPPKNTEAFF.

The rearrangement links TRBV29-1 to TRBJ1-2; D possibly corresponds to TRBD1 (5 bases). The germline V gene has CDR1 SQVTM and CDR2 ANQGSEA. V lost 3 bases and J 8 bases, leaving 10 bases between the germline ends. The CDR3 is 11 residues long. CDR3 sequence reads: CSVDQGVGYTF. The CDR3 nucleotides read TGCAGCGTTGACCAGGGTGTCGGCTACACCTTC.

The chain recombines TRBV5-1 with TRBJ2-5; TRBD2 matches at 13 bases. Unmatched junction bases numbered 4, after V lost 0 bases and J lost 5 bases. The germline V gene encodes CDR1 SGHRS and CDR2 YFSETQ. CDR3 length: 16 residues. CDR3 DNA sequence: TGCGCCAGCAGCTTGGAACTAGCGGGGGGGCCGGAGACCCAGTACTTC. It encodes CASSLELAGGPETQYF.

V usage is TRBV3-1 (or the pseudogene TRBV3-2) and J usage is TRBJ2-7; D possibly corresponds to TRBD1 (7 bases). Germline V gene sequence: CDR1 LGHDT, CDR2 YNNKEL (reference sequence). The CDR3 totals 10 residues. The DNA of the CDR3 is TGTGCCAGCAGCCAATTGGGCAGGGGGGTT. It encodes CASSQLGRGV.

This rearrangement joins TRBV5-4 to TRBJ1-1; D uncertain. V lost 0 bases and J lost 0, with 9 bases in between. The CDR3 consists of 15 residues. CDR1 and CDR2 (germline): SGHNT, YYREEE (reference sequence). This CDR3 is CASSLELAVNTEAFF. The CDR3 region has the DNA TGTGCCAGCAGCTTGGAGCTAGCGGTGAACACTGAAGCTTTCTTT.

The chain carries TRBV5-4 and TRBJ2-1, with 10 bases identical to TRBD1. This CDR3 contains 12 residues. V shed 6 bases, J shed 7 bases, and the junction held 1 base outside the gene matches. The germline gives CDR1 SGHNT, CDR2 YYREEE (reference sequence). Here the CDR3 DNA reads TGTGCCAGCAAGGACAGGGGGAATGAGCAGTTCTTC. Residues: CASKDRGNEQFF.

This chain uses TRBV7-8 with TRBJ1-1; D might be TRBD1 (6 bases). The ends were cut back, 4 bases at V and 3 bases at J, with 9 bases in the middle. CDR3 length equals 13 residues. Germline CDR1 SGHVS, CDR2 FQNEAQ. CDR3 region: CASSYDRYTEAFF. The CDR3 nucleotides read TGTGCCAGCAGCTACGACAGGTACACTGAAGCTTTCTTT.

The CDR3 coding sequence is TGTGCCAGCAGCGTAGATTCCAGGGGGCAGGATGGCTACACCTTC. This sequence encodes CASSVDSRGQDGYTF. The gene calls are TRBV9 and TRBJ1-2; 8 positions agree with TRBD1. Germline CDR1 reads SGDLS; CDR2 reads YYNGEE. The V segment lost 0 bases and the J segment 6 bases; nucleotides outside the gene matches: 7. The CDR3 runs 15 residues.

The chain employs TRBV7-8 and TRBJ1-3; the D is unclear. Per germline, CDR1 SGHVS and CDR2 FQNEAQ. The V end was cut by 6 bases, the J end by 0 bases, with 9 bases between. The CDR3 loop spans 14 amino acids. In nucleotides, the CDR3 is TGTGCCAGCAGGGTCGAGGGCTCTGGAAACACCATATATTTT. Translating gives CASRVEGSGNTIYF.

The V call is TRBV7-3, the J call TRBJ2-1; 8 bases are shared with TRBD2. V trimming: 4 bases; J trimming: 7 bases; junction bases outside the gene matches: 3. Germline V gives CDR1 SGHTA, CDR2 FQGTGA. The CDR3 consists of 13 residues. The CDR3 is CASSSGTRNEQFF. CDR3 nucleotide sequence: TGTGCCAGCAGCTCTGGGACTAGGAATGAGCAGTTCTTC.

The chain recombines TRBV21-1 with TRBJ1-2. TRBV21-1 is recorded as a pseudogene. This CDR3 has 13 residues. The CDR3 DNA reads TGTGCCAGCAGCAAAGTGGAGGTTGGGGGCTACACCTTC. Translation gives CASSKVEVGGYTF.

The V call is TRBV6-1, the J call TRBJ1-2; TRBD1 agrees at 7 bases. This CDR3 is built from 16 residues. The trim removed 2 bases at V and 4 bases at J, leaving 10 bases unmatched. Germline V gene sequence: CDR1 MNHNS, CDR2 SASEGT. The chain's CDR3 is CASSESGQGGLYGYTF. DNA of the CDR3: TGTGCCAGCAGTGAATCAGGTCAGGGGGGCCTCTATGGCTACACCTTC.